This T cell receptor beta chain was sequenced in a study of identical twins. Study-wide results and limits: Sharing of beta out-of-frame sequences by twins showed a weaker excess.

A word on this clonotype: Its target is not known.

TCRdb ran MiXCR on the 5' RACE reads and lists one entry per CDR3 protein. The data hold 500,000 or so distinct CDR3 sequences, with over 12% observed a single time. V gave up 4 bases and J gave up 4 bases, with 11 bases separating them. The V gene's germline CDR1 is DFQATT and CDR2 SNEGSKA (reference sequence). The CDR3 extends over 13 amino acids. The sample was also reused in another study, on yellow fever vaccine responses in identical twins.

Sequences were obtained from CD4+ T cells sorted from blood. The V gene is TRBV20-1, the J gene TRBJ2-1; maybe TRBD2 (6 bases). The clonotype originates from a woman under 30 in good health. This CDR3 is CSATGTLYNEQFF. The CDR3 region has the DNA TGCAGTGCTACCGGGACTTTATACAATGAGCAGTTCTTC.